This entry is about one T cell receptor beta chain. Its target is not known. The sample is drawn from a study of blood T cells in healthy people across ages. Study results and caveats: There were more naive CD4+ cells and higher diversity in long-lived donors than in aged donors. Calculation of diversity from one million T cells yielded estimates considered to be underestimates.

Alongside a J-beta primer mix, a sample-barcoded 5' primer served in a second PCR lasting about 6 to 11 cycles. TCRdb re-analysed the 5' RACE reads in MiXCR, keeping a single row per CDR3 protein. Here the sample spans about 1,400,000 distinct CDR3 sequences, about 43% being singletons. Donors each provided roughly 9.6 milliliters of peripheral blood. Input material: blood. This TCR was sampled from a woman aged 18-29 years in good health.

This CDR3 reads CSAYRGGMNTEAFF. CDR3 nucleotides: TGCAGTGCTTATCGGGGTGGGATGAACACTGAAGCTTTCTTT. The chain recombines TRBV20-1 with TRBJ1-1; D is unresolved. V was pared by 5 bases and J by 0 bases, with 13 bases between. Germline values: CDR1 DFQATT, CDR2 SNEGSKA (reference sequence). This CDR3 is built from 14 residues.